These 8 T cell receptor beta chains were sequenced from one sample in a study of blood T cell repertoires in COVID-19. Repertoires were generated with immunoSEQ multiplex PCR, while TCRdb's copy carries only in-frame clones and drops some. The sample includes 150,000 to 200,000 clones, about 82% seen only once; the top ten take about 5%. What was sequenced was peripheral blood. These receptors all stem from a woman aged 25 to 39 with acute or convalescent COVID-19.

The J gene is TRBJ1-2, the V gene TRBV5-6; D is uncertain. This CDR3 has 16 residues. Germline V gene lookup returns CDR1 SGHDT and CDR2 YYEEEE. V was cut by 1 base and J by 0 bases, with 13 bases left in between. Written as DNA, the CDR3 is TGTGCCAGCAGCTTGTACCCCGCCGGAGCTAACTATGGCTACACCTTC. The encoded protein is CASSLYPAGANYGYTF. The variable domain in full, completed from reference TRBV5-6 and TRBJ1-2, reads DAGVTQSPTHLIKTRGQQVTLRCSPKSGHDTVSWYQQALGQGPQFIFQYYEEEERQRGNFPDRFSGHQFPNYSSELNVNALLLGDSALYLCASSLYPAGANYGYTFGSGTRLTVV.

CDR3 sequence (DNA): TGTGCCTGGAGTGTACGGTCTGGGAGGGCCGTTTATTATGGCTACACCTTC. Its translation: CAWSVRSGRAVYYGYTF. The chain couples TRBV30 to TRBJ1-2, with D unclear. CDR3 length: 17 residues. The germline gives CDR1 GTSNPN, CDR2 SVGIG (reference sequence). With 0 bases removed from V and 5 bases from J, the gap between germline ends came to 22 bases. Full variable domain (rest looked up from reference TRBV30 and TRBJ1-2): SQTIHQWPATLVQPVGSPLSLECTVEGTSNPNLYWYRQAAGRGLQLLFYSVGIGQISSEVPQNLSASRPQDRQFILSSKKLLLSDSGFYLCAWSVRSGRAVYYGYTFGSGTRLTVV.

The chain employs TRBV7-8 and TRBJ1-1; D perhaps matches TRBD1 (6 bases). V gave up 4 bases and J gave up 6 bases, with 18 bases separating them. CDR1 is SGHVS and CDR2 is FQNEAQ in the germline V gene. CDR3 length: 15 amino acids. Here the CDR3 DNA reads TGTGCCAGCAGCTCAAGGGTAAACAGGGAGCCTGAAGCTTTCTTT. It codes for CASSSRVNREPEAFF.

The J gene is TRBJ1-2, the V gene TRBV7-3; the D is unclear. In germline, CDR1 is SGHTA, CDR2 FQGTGA. This CDR3 region has 20 residues. The ends were cut back, 1 base at V and 4 bases at J, with 28 bases in the middle. The CDR3 region is CASSLIVPSFTPGGPYGYTF. The DNA for the CDR3 is TGTGCCAGCAGCTTAATAGTTCCCAGCTTCACCCCCGGAGGGCCCTATGGCTACACCTTC.

This clone appeared a single time. The chain combines TRBV28 with TRBJ2-2; tentatively, D is TRBD2 (5 bases). Deletions cut 6 bases from V and 15 bases from J, with 20 bases between. This CDR3 has 13 residues. Germline loops: CDR1 MDHEN, CDR2 SYDVKM. CDR3 loop: CASSKKFSLRVFF. The CDR3 DNA follows: TGTGCCAGCAGCAAGAAGTTTAGTCTGAGGGTGTTTTTT.

The chain carries TRBV7-2 and TRBJ2-6, with 8 bases that match TRBD2. V shed 6 bases, J shed 3 bases, and the junction held 10 bases outside the gene matches. The CDR3 covers 17 residues. From germline, CDR1 is SGHTA and CDR2 FQGNSA. The CDR3 is CASSLSGALDGANVLTF. The DNA for the CDR3 is TGTGCCAGCAGTCTTAGCGGGGCCCTGGATGGGGCCAACGTCCTGACTTTC.

This chain uses TRBV9 with TRBJ2-1, with 8 bases aligning to TRBD1. Trimming removed 0 bases from V and 4 bases from J; junction bases left unmatched: 3. The CDR3 extends over 15 amino acids. From germline, CDR1 is SGDLS and CDR2 YYNGEE. The DNA for the CDR3 is TGTGCCAGCAGCGTAGCAACAGGGGGTTACAATGAGCAGTTCTTC. This sequence encodes CASSVATGGYNEQFF.

The V call is TRBV5-1, the J call TRBJ1-3, with a weak D call TRBD1 (5 bases). The germline V gene has CDR1 SGHRS and CDR2 YFSETQ. V was cut by 1 base and J by 4 bases, with 12 bases left in between. The CDR3 contains 15 residues. The chain's CDR3 is CASSLSGGSGNTIYF. The CDR3 DNA reads TGCGCCAGCAGCTTGAGCGGGGGATCGGGAAACACCATATATTTT.